This T cell receptor (beta chain) was identified during a study of CD8 T cells in Susac syndrome. Reverse transcription of about 0.5 to 1 ug RNA used random hexamers. An immunoSEQ multiplex PCR generated amplified TCR beta CDR3 products spanning 54 Vbeta and 13 Jbeta. TCRdb reprocessed the immunoSEQ multiplex PCR reads via MiXCR and lists one record per CDR3 protein. The sample lists 400,000 to 550,000 distinct CDR3 sequences; 85% to 90% were seen once. CD8+ and CD4+ T cells from blood underwent TCR beta sequencing. Treatment-naive patients with stable or active relapsing-remitting disease were the multiple sclerosis controls. TEMRA cells underwent FACS enrichment and CD8+ and CD4+ T cells underwent negative isolation. Trimming pared 3 bases from V and 9 bases from J, leaving 12 bases between. The length of the CDR3 is 13 residues.

The source material was CD8+ T cells from PBMCs. The chain uses TRBV12-3 or TRBV12-4 and TRBJ1-5; unclear D gene. The sequence was collected from a human donor with multiple sclerosis. The CDR3 DNA is TGTGCCAGCAGTTTTAGTCGGGTAGGGCCCCAGCATTTT. This sequence encodes CASSFSRVGPQHF.